What follows are 14 T cell receptor beta chains derived from one specimen sequenced in a study of a mutant IDH1 vaccine in newly diagnosed glioma. Assay: immunoSEQ multiplex PCR; the TCRdb copy retains only in-frame clones and omits some. This table holds 15,000 to 20,000 clones, almost 80% found once. Time point given: baseline, week 1 (first vaccination visit). This sample's treatment: pre-vaccination baseline after standard-of-care therapy. This material consisted of PBMCs, taken from a glioma patient treated with radiotherapy, temozolomide or both. The receptors originated from a man aged 35 to 55 with glioma.

The chain has TRBV28 and TRBJ1-3; D is uncertain. Germline values: CDR1 MDHEN, CDR2 SYDVKM. CDR3 length: 15 amino acids. Trimming took off 6 bases at V and 0 bases at J, with 12 bases between the two ends. CDR3 amino acids: CASRRAGGSGNTIYF. Written as DNA, the CDR3 is TGTGCCAGCAGACGGGCCGGCGGCTCTGGAAACACCATATATTTT.

This sequence joins TRBV5-4 and TRBJ2-3; 8 bases agree with TRBD1. The CDR3 length is 15 residues. The germline gives CDR1 SGHNT, CDR2 YYREEE (reference sequence). The J segment lost 5 bases and the V segment lost 4 bases, leaving 9 bases of the junction unmatched. The CDR3 DNA follows: TGTGCCAGCAGCCCCGGAGGACAGGGAAGAGATACGCAGTATTTT. Encoded protein: CASSPGGQGRDTQYF.

The chain is built from TRBV11-2 and TRBJ2-5, with TRBD2 matching 11 bases. J lost 5 bases, V lost 1 base, and 6 bases had no gene match. The CDR3 runs to 16 residues. Looked up from germline, CDR1 is SGHAT and CDR2 is FQNNGV. This chain's CDR3 is CASSLGGLAALETQYF. The DNA for the CDR3 is TGTGCCAGCAGCTTAGGGGGACTAGCGGCCCTGGAGACCCAGTACTTC. Full variable domain (remainder filled in from reference TRBV11-2 and TRBJ2-5): EAGVAQSPRYKIIEKRQSVAFWCNPISGHATLYWYQQILGQGPKLLIQFQNNGVVDDSQLPKDRFSAERLKGVDSTLKIQPAKLEDSAVYLCASSLGGLAALETQYFGPGTRLLVL.

This clone came up once. The chain combines TRBV13 with TRBJ1-3, with D perhaps TRBD1 (5 bases). V lost 6 bases, J lost 0 bases, and 12 bases lay in between. From germline, CDR1 is PRHDT and CDR2 FYEKMQ (reference sequence). The length of the CDR3 is 15 residues. CDR3 protein: CASSPGPDSGNTIYF. Written as DNA, the CDR3 is TGTGCCAGCAGTCCAGGGCCAGACTCTGGAAACACCATATATTTT.

The table lists this clone with a few counts. The chain employs TRBV30 and TRBJ1-1; 10 bases fit TRBD1. V shed 3 bases, J shed 4 bases, and the junction held 2 bases outside the gene matches. Looked up from germline, CDR1 is GTSNPN and CDR2 is SVGIG (reference sequence). The CDR3 length is 13 residues. This chain's CDR3 is CAWRRDRGTEAFF. In DNA, the CDR3 is TGTGCCTGGAGAAGGGACAGGGGCACTGAAGCTTTCTTT.

The table lists this clone with a count of one. The V and J genes are TRBV7-2 and TRBJ2-7, with 7 nucleotides matching TRBD1. The germline CDR1 and CDR2 sequences are SGHTA and FQGNSA. V dropped 6 bases and J dropped 7; count of bases not matched to a gene: 12. This CDR3 contains 14 residues. The CDR3 here is CASSGGQWLGEQYF. The CDR3 nucleotides are TGTGCCAGCAGTGGGGGACAGTGGCTGGGGGAGCAGTACTTC. The full variable domain, with the rest looked up from reference TRBV7-2 and TRBJ2-7, is GAGVSQSPSNKVTEKGKDVELRCDPISGHTALYWYRQSLGQGLEFLIYFQGNSAPDKSGLPSDRFSAERTGGSVSTLTIQRTQQEDSAVYLCASSGGQWLGEQYFGPGTRLTVT.

The V and J genes are TRBV7-2 and TRBJ2-2; D may be TRBD2 (5 bases). The CDR3 extends over 17 amino acids. Per germline, CDR1 SGHTA and CDR2 FQGNSA. Trimming pared 1 base from V and 5 bases from J, leaving 17 bases between. CDR3 DNA sequence: TGTGCCAGCAGCTTAGTGGGTGGTAGCGAGAGGACCGGGGAGCTGTTTTTT. Its translation: CASSLVGGSERTGELFF.

J is TRBJ2-3 and V is TRBV14; 7 bases agree with TRBD2. CDR3 length equals 16 residues. J lost 7 bases, V lost 5 bases, and 15 bases had no gene match. Per germline, CDR1 SGHDN and CDR2 FVKESK. The chain's CDR3 is CASSSQTSSGVNTQYF. The CDR3 DNA reads TGTGCCAGCAGCTCCCAGACTAGCTCGGGCGTTAATACGCAGTATTTT.

The chain uses TRBV19 and TRBJ2-1; the D gene is possibly TRBD1 (6 bases). The germline V gene encodes CDR1 LNHDA and CDR2 SQIVND (reference sequence). CDR3 size: 14 residues. V was shortened by 1 base and J by 8 bases, with 12 bases between the two germline ends. The chain's CDR3 is CASSIGQVVDEQFF. As DNA, the CDR3 is TGTGCCAGTAGTATAGGACAGGTTGTCGATGAGCAGTTCTTC.

This clone showed up just once. The chain joins TRBV19 to TRBJ1-1; possibly TRBD1 for D (6 bases). Trimming pared 4 bases from V and 0 bases from J, leaving 18 bases between. The CDR3 is made up of 17 amino acids. The germline V gene encodes CDR1 LNHDA and CDR2 SQIVND (reference sequence). CDR3 residues: CASSKVIGQIMNTEAFF. The CDR3 region has the DNA TGTGCCAGTAGTAAAGTGATCGGACAGATAATGAACACTGAAGCTTTCTTT.

The genes are TRBV7-2 and TRBJ2-3; D assignment may be TRBD1 or TRBD2 (5 bases each). This CDR3 is built from 15 residues. V was shortened by 5 bases and J by 1 base, with 13 bases between the two germline ends. CDR1 and CDR2 from the germline V gene are SGHTA and FQGNSA. The chain's CDR3 is CASSPRDPRTDTQYF. DNA for the CDR3: TGTGCCAGCAGCCCCCGGGACCCGCGCACAGATACGCAGTATTTT.

This clone has a single count. The chain couples TRBV19 to TRBJ2-1; TRBD2 matches 10 bases. J gave up 8 bases and V 10 bases, and 11 bases lay outside the gene matches. CDR3 size: 14 residues. Looked up from germline, CDR1 is LNHDA and CDR2 is SQIVND (reference sequence). The CDR3: CATKGPSGSDEQFF. The CDR3 nucleotides read TGTGCCACTAAGGGGCCTAGCGGGAGTGATGAGCAGTTCTTC.

The chain is built from TRBV20-1 and TRBJ1-2, with 7 bases lining up with TRBD1. V lost 7 bases to trimming and J lost 2 bases; unmatched junction nucleotides: 1. CDR3 length: 11 residues. The V gene's germline CDR1 is DFQATT and CDR2 SNEGSKA (reference sequence). This chain's CDR3 is CSVGQNYGYTF. The CDR3 nucleotides are TGCAGTGTGGGACAGAACTATGGCTACACCTTC.

V usage is TRBV7-2 and J usage is TRBJ2-1; D may be TRBD2 (7 bases). There are 18 residues in the CDR3. Trimming removed 1 base from V and 8 bases from J, with 24 bases in between. Germline values: CDR1 SGHTA, CDR2 FQGNSA. The CDR3 spells CASSLDSGGFRRQYEQFF. DNA of the CDR3: TGTGCCAGCAGCTTAGATTCGGGGGGCTTTCGCCGCCAATATGAGCAGTTCTTC.